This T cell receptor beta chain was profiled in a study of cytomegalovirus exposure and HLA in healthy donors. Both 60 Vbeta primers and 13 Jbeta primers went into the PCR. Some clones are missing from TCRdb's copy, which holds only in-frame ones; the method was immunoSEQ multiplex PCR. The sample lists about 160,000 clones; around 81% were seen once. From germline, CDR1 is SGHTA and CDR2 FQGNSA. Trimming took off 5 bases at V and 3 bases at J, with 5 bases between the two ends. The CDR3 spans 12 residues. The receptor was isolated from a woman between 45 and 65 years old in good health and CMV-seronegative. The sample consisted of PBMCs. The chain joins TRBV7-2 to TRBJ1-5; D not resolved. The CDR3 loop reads CASSNNNQPQHF. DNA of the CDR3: TGTGCCAGCAGCAATAACAATCAGCCCCAGCATTTT.